The 7 T cell receptor beta chains below all came from one sample that was sequenced in a study of blood T cell repertoires in COVID-19. Generated by immunoSEQ multiplex PCR, the TCRdb table keeps only in-frame clones and is missing some. The repertoire holds roughly 240,000 clones, with approximately 86% as singletons. The sample consisted of peripheral blood. The receptors shown here come from a man between 18 and 35 years old with active or convalescent COVID-19.

The V gene is TRBV28, the J gene TRBJ1-1, with D possibly matching TRBD1 (6 bases). The CDR3 is made up of 14 amino acids. Germline V gene sequence: CDR1 MDHEN, CDR2 SYDVKM. Trimming shortened V by 2 bases and J by 4 bases, and 11 bases separated the two germline ends. CDR3 nucleotides: TGTGCCAGCAGTTTAGGTAGCAGGGGCACTGAAGCTTTCTTT. Its translation is CASSLGSRGTEAFF.

This clone was found a few times. V gene TRBV3-1 (or the pseudogene TRBV3-2) combines with J gene TRBJ1-5, with a tentative D call TRBD1 (5 bases). The germline gives CDR1 LGHDT, CDR2 YNNKEL (reference sequence). The V gene lost 5 bases and the J gene lost 4 bases, with 12 bases spanning the gap. The length of the CDR3 is 14 residues. The CDR3 DNA sequence: TGTGCCAGCAGCGCAGCAGGGCCGAATCAGCCCCAGCATTTT. Translating it yields CASSAAGPNQPQHF.

This clone was seen a few times. The chain has TRBV5-1 and TRBJ2-1, with D unresolved. Between the trimmed V and J ends, which lost 4 bases and 12 bases, there was a span of 17 bases. The CDR3 is 13 amino acids. The V gene's germline CDR1 is SGHRS and CDR2 YFSETQ. CDR3 loop: CASSQEPGTVQFF. The DNA for the CDR3 is TGCGCCAGCAGCCAGGAACCTGGTACAGTGCAGTTCTTC. Looking up the rest from reference TRBV5-1 and TRBJ2-1 gives the full variable domain: KAGVTQTPRYLIKTRGQQVTLSCSPISGHRSVSWYQQTPGQGLQFLFEYFSETQRNKGNFPGRFSGRQFSNSRSEMNVSTLELGDSALYLCASSQEPGTVQFFGPGTRLTVL.

This clone was picked up a small number of times. The rearrangement uses TRBV5-1 and TRBJ1-1; 7 positions match TRBD1. The junction had 6 bases not matched to a gene; V was cut back by 3 bases and J by 4 bases. Germline CDR1 reads SGHRS; CDR2 reads YFSETQ. There are 14 residues in the CDR3. CDR3 sequence: CASSSTGWATEAFF. CDR3 bases: TGCGCCAGCAGCTCGACAGGGTGGGCCACTGAAGCTTTCTTT.

Turning to this clone: Other DNA sequences in this specimen translate into the identical CDR3. The V gene is TRBV6-2 or TRBV6-3, the J gene TRBJ2-7; D is uncertain. CDR3 length equals 11 residues. Trimming removed 5 bases from V and 3 bases from J, with 5 bases in between. Germline V lookup: CDR1 MNHEY, CDR2 SVGEGT. DNA for the CDR3: TGTGCCAGCAGTCTCGGCTACGAGCAGTACTTC. Protein: CASSLGYEQYF.

This clone was observed a few times. The V and J genes are TRBV2 and TRBJ1-5; a possible D gene is TRBD1 (6 bases). Germline-derived CDR1 and CDR2 are SNHLY and FYNNEI. This CDR3 has 13 amino acids. Trimming left V 5 bases short and J 6 bases short, with 11 bases between. The CDR3 sequence: CASSWQGGQPQHF. CDR3 sequence (DNA): TGTGCCAGCAGTTGGCAAGGGGGTCAGCCCCAGCATTTT.

The CDR3 protein is CAWSTQGLTQYF. The CDR3 nucleotides are TGTGCCTGGAGTACACAGGGGTTGACGCAGTATTTT. The chain combines TRBV30 with TRBJ2-3, with 7 bases lining up with TRBD1. This CDR3 has 12 residues. Germline loops: CDR1 GTSNPN, CDR2 SVGIG (reference sequence). V was pared by 2 bases and J by 9 bases, with 5 bases of the junction left unmatched.